A selection of T cell receptor beta chains follows, all from one sample in a study of OX40 agonist ivuxolimab in advanced cancers. Profiling relied on immunoSEQ multiplex PCR, and the TCRdb table lists in-frame clones only, not all of them. The profile covers around 60,000 clones, with 80% to 95% appearing a single time and about 25% taken by the ten largest. The sequences come from CD4+ or CD8+ T cells sorted from blood, collected in a trial of the OX40 agonist ivuxolimab. Receptors originate from an adult with an advanced solid tumor such as melanoma, head and neck, liver or kidney cancer. The CDR3 runs from the conserved cysteine through the conserved F or W. Each record gives: D gene, J gene, V gene, clone size, CDR3 DNA, CDR3 protein. The D gene is left open where the match is weak. The size field is filled for only some rows; it gives once, few, many or a size class.

D gene: TRBD2; J gene: TRBJ2-4; V gene: TRBV9; clone size: NA; CDR3 DNA: TGTGCCAGCAGCGCCGCAGGACTAGCGGGAGATGGAAACATTCAGTACTTC; CDR3 protein: CASSAAGLAGDGNIQYF
D gene: TRBD2; J gene: TRBJ2-5; V gene: TRBV7-2; clone size: once; CDR3 DNA: TGTGCCAGCAGCCCTCGGACTAGCGGGAGGCTAGAGACCCAGTACTTC; CDR3 protein: CASSPRTSGRLETQYF
D gene: NA; J gene: TRBJ2-5; V gene: TRBV30; clone size: NA; CDR3 DNA: TGTGCCTGGAGTGGGGGGTCGGGGACCCAGTACTTC; CDR3 protein: CAWSGGSGTQYF
D gene: TRBD1; J gene: TRBJ2-4; V gene: TRBV6-5; clone size: NA; CDR3 DNA: TGTGCCAGCAGTTACTCGACAGGGAGCGCCAAAAACATTCAGTACTTC; CDR3 protein: CASSYSTGSAKNIQYF
D gene: TRBD2; J gene: TRBJ2-3; V gene: TRBV29-1; clone size: NA; CDR3 DNA: TGCAGCGTGGGGGGCGGGAGGTCGGATACGCAGTATTTT; CDR3 protein: CSVGGGRSDTQYF
D gene: TRBD2; J gene: TRBJ2-7; V gene: TRBV28; clone size: NA; CDR3 DNA: TGTGCCAGCAGTTTAGTGGGAGGGTCCTCCTACGAGCAGTACTTC; CDR3 protein: CASSLVGGSSYEQYF
D gene: NA; J gene: TRBJ2-1; V gene: TRBV4-1; clone size: NA; CDR3 DNA: TGCGCCAGCAGCCAACCGGCTGACCGGGTATCCTACAATGAGCAGTTCTTC; CDR3 protein: CASSQPADRVSYNEQFF
D gene: TRBD2; J gene: TRBJ2-1; V gene: TRBV27; clone size: NA; CDR3 DNA: TGTGCCAGCACTAGACCGGGACTAGGGAATGAGCAGTTCTTC; CDR3 protein: CASTRPGLGNEQFF
D gene: TRBD2; J gene: TRBJ2-1; V gene: TRBV11-3; clone size: NA; CDR3 DNA: TGTGCCAGCAGCTTAGGCCGGGAGGGCCTTCTAGAGCAGTTCTTC; CDR3 protein: CASSLGREGLLEQFF
D gene: NA; J gene: TRBJ2-5; V gene: TRBV28; clone size: NA; CDR3 DNA: TGTGCCAGCAGTTTAATTAGGACAGGGAGGGCACAAGAGACCCAGTACTTC; CDR3 protein: CASSLIRTGRAQETQYF
D gene: TRBD2; J gene: TRBJ2-1; V gene: TRBV7-8; clone size: NA; CDR3 DNA: TGTGCCAGCAGCTTATCAACTAGCGGAATGTACAATGAGCAGTTCTTC; CDR3 protein: CASSLSTSGMYNEQFF
D gene: NA; J gene: TRBJ2-2; V gene: TRBV6-4; clone size: NA; CDR3 DNA: TGTGCCAGCAGTGAAGGCGCGAACACCGGGGAGCTGTTTTTT; CDR3 protein: CASSEGANTGELFF
D gene: NA; J gene: TRBJ1-3; V gene: TRBV28; clone size: NA; CDR3 DNA: TGTGCCAGCAGCCCGGACTTCGCGGGAAACACCATATATTTT; CDR3 protein: CASSPDFAGNTIYF
D gene: TRBD2; J gene: TRBJ2-3; V gene: TRBV5-3; clone size: NA; CDR3 DNA: TGTGCCAGAAGCCCGCGGACTAGCGGGCTAAGTGGGGTCACAGATACGCAGTATTTT; CDR3 protein: CARSPRTSGLSGVTDTQYF
D gene: TRBD1; J gene: TRBJ2-5; V gene: TRBV4-1; clone size: NA; CDR3 DNA: TGCGCCAGCAGCCACGTAGGACAGGGGGAGGCCCAGTACTTC; CDR3 protein: CASSHVGQGEAQYF
D gene: TRBD2; J gene: TRBJ2-1; V gene: TRBV6-5; clone size: NA; CDR3 DNA: TGTGCCAGCAGTTACTCGACCAGCGGGATAAATGAGCAGTTCTTC; CDR3 protein: CASSYSTSGINEQFF
D gene: NA; J gene: TRBJ2-7; V gene: TRBV7-9; clone size: NA; CDR3 DNA: TGTGCCAGCAGCTTAGCAGGCAATCCCTACGAGCAGTACTTC; CDR3 protein: CASSLAGNPYEQYF
D gene: TRBD2; J gene: TRBJ2-7; V gene: TRBV5-5; clone size: NA; CDR3 DNA: TGTGCCAGCAGCTTGGATTCTAGCGGCTCCTACGAGCAGTACTTC; CDR3 protein: CASSLDSSGSYEQYF
D gene: NA; J gene: TRBJ2-7; V gene: TRBV28; clone size: NA; CDR3 DNA: TGTGCCAGCAGCGGAGAGACGGCGGGATCCTTCTACGAGCAGTACTTC; CDR3 protein: CASSGETAGSFYEQYF
D gene: TRBD2; J gene: TRBJ2-1; V gene: TRBV6-1; clone size: NA; CDR3 DNA: TGTGCCAGCAGTGAAGGGGGGACTAGCGGTCATGAGCAGTTCTTC; CDR3 protein: CASSEGGTSGHEQFF
D gene: TRBD2; J gene: TRBJ2-5; V gene: TRBV7-9; clone size: NA; CDR3 DNA: TGTGCCAGCAGCTTGGCTAGCGGGATTTTAGAGACCCAGTACTTC; CDR3 protein: CASSLASGILETQYF
D gene: NA; J gene: TRBJ2-7; V gene: TRBV6-5; clone size: NA; CDR3 DNA: TGTGCCAGCAGTTACGGACTCGATCGTGGTTACGAGCAGTACTTC; CDR3 protein: CASSYGLDRGYEQYF
D gene: TRBD2; J gene: TRBJ2-1; V gene: TRBV5-6; clone size: NA; CDR3 DNA: TGTGCCAGCAGCGTTAATCTAGCGGGCTCCTACAATGAGCAGTTCTTC; CDR3 protein: CASSVNLAGSYNEQFF
D gene: TRBD2; J gene: TRBJ2-7; V gene: TRBV9; clone size: NA; CDR3 DNA: TGTGCCAGCAGCCCATGGGGACTAGACTCCTACGAGCAGTACTTC; CDR3 protein: CASSPWGLDSYEQYF
D gene: TRBD1; J gene: TRBJ2-7; V gene: TRBV7-9; clone size: NA; CDR3 DNA: TGTGCCAGCACCCAGACAGGGGAAGAGCAGTACTTC; CDR3 protein: CASTQTGEEQYF
D gene: NA; J gene: TRBJ1-1; V gene: TRBV2; clone size: NA; CDR3 DNA: TGTGCCACCGGCGGGACCACTGAAGCTTTCTTT; CDR3 protein: CATGGTTEAFF
D gene: NA; J gene: TRBJ2-1; V gene: TRBV30; clone size: NA; CDR3 DNA: TGTGCCTGGAGTGTTACGGTCGCTGAGGAGCAGTTCTTC; CDR3 protein: CAWSVTVAEEQFF
D gene: NA; J gene: TRBJ1-6; V gene: TRBV6-1; clone size: NA; CDR3 DNA: TGTGCCAGCAGTGAAGGAAGGGAGAATTCACCCCTCCACTTT; CDR3 protein: CASSEGRENSPLHF
D gene: TRBD2; J gene: TRBJ2-3; V gene: TRBV19; clone size: NA; CDR3 DNA: TGTGCCAGTAACCCGACTAGCGCCCCGTCAGGTACGCAGTATTTT; CDR3 protein: CASNPTSAPSGTQYF
D gene: NA; J gene: TRBJ2-1; V gene: TRBV9; clone size: NA; CDR3 DNA: TGTGCCAGCAGCGTAGGGTTCTTCCGGGAATACAATGAGCAGTTCTTC; CDR3 protein: CASSVGFFREYNEQFF
D gene: NA; J gene: TRBJ1-2; V gene: TRBV6-5; clone size: NA; CDR3 DNA: TGTGCCAGCAGTTATGGGGGTTGGACTAACTATGGCTACACCTTC; CDR3 protein: CASSYGGWTNYGYTF
D gene: TRBD1; J gene: TRBJ2-3; V gene: TRBV4-1; clone size: NA; CDR3 DNA: TGCGCCAGCAGCCAGGGGCAGGGGGCGGCCGAAGATACGCAGTATTTT; CDR3 protein: CASSQGQGAAEDTQYF
D gene: NA; J gene: TRBJ2-2; V gene: TRBV5-4; clone size: medium-sized; CDR3 DNA: TGTGCCAGCAGCGATACAGTGAACGGGGAGCTGTTTTTT; CDR3 protein: CASSDTVNGELFF
D gene: NA; J gene: TRBJ2-2; V gene: TRBV4-3; clone size: NA; CDR3 DNA: TGCGCCAGCAGCCAAGTGCAAGGGAGCCTTAACACCGGGGAGCTGTTTTTT; CDR3 protein: CASSQVQGSLNTGELFF
D gene: TRBD2; J gene: TRBJ2-7; V gene: TRBV7-9; clone size: NA; CDR3 DNA: TGTGCCAGCAGCTCCCAGCTGGGGAGACTAGCGGGAATCCACGAGCAGTACTTC; CDR3 protein: CASSSQLGRLAGIHEQYF
D gene: NA; J gene: TRBJ1-1; V gene: TRBV5-1; clone size: few; CDR3 DNA: TGCGCCAGCAGCTTGGCGGAGTCTGAAGCTTTCTTT; CDR3 protein: CASSLAESEAFF
D gene: NA; J gene: TRBJ2-6; V gene: TRBV27; clone size: NA; CDR3 DNA: TGTGCCAGCAGTCCCAAAGGTGCCAGCTCTGGGGCCAACGTCCTGACTTTC; CDR3 protein: CASSPKGASSGANVLTF
D gene: NA; J gene: TRBJ2-1; V gene: TRBV28; clone size: NA; CDR3 DNA: TGTGCCAGCACCCCCTTGGTAGGTGGGGTAGCCTACAATGAGCAGTTCTTC; CDR3 protein: CASTPLVGGVAYNEQFF
D gene: NA; J gene: TRBJ2-7; V gene: TRBV5-1; clone size: NA; CDR3 DNA: TGCGCCAGCAGTCGCGACTCCTACGAGCAGTACTTC; CDR3 protein: CASSRDSYEQYF
D gene: NA; J gene: TRBJ2-7; V gene: TRBV7-9; clone size: NA; CDR3 DNA: TGTGCCAGCAGCCACGCCCGTGATCGGCTCTGGGAGCAGTACTTC; CDR3 protein: CASSHARDRLWEQYF
D gene: TRBD1; J gene: TRBJ1-1; V gene: TRBV4-3; clone size: NA; CDR3 DNA: TGCGCCAGCAGCCAAGAGACGTGGGGTACAGGGGACAACACTGAAGCTTTCTTT; CDR3 protein: CASSQETWGTGDNTEAFF
D gene: NA; J gene: TRBJ2-1; V gene: TRBV9; clone size: NA; CDR3 DNA: TGTGCCAGCAGCGCAGGGGCGCACTCTGATGAGCAGTTCTTC; CDR3 protein: CASSAGAHSDEQFF
D gene: TRBD2; J gene: TRBJ2-1; V gene: TRBV5-4; clone size: few; CDR3 DNA: TGTGCCAGCAGCTTCGAGGGGCTAGCGGGAGTGCCGCAGTTCTTC; CDR3 protein: CASSFEGLAGVPQFF
D gene: TRBD2; J gene: TRBJ2-1; V gene: TRBV5-1; clone size: NA; CDR3 DNA: TGCGCCAGCAGCCTGACCCTTAGCGGGAACTACAATGAGCAGTTCTTC; CDR3 protein: CASSLTLSGNYNEQFF
D gene: TRBD1; J gene: TRBJ2-7; V gene: TRBV14; clone size: NA; CDR3 DNA: TGTGCCAGCAGCATTGGACAGGGAAAACTCTACGAGCAGTACTTC; CDR3 protein: CASSIGQGKLYEQYF
D gene: NA; J gene: TRBJ1-1; V gene: TRBV19; clone size: few; CDR3 DNA: TGTGCCAGTAGTATCGGGGCAGCTGGGGCTTTCTTT; CDR3 protein: CASSIGAAGAFF
D gene: NA; J gene: TRBJ1-2; V gene: TRBV12-5; clone size: NA; CDR3 DNA: TGTGCTAGTGGTTCGGGAGGGTATGGCTACACCTTC; CDR3 protein: CASGSGGYGYTF
D gene: TRBD2; J gene: TRBJ2-3; V gene: TRBV9; clone size: NA; CDR3 DNA: TGTGCCAGCAGCGCCCAAGGGGCGGGGGGCACAGATACGCAGTATTTT; CDR3 protein: CASSAQGAGGTDTQYF
D gene: NA; J gene: TRBJ2-7; V gene: TRBV5-6; clone size: few; CDR3 DNA: TGTGCCAGCAGCTTGCCAGCTGCCTACGAGCAGTACTTC; CDR3 protein: CASSLPAAYEQYF
D gene: NA; J gene: TRBJ1-5; V gene: TRBV10-3; clone size: NA; CDR3 DNA: TGTGCCATCAGTGAGACGGTACAGGATAGCAATCAGCCCCAGCATTTT; CDR3 protein: CAISETVQDSNQPQHF
D gene: NA; J gene: TRBJ2-3; V gene: TRBV2; clone size: NA; CDR3 DNA: TGTGCCAGCAGTGAAGGCGGCGGAGTGGGGGATACGCAGTATTTT; CDR3 protein: CASSEGGGVGDTQYF
D gene: NA; J gene: TRBJ1-2; V gene: TRBV7-9; clone size: NA; CDR3 DNA: TGTGCCAGCAGAAAAACCGAGGGGGCTAACTATGGCTACACCTTC; CDR3 protein: CASRKTEGANYGYTF
D gene: NA; J gene: TRBJ2-7; V gene: TRBV29-1; clone size: NA; CDR3 DNA: TGCAGCGTTGGGGCAGGAGGCCTATTCGAGCAGTACTTC; CDR3 protein: CSVGAGGLFEQYF
D gene: NA; J gene: TRBJ1-2; V gene: TRBV4-1; clone size: NA; CDR3 DNA: TGCGCCAGCAGCCCCCTAAGCGGAGGGCTCTATGGCTACACCTTC; CDR3 protein: CASSPLSGGLYGYTF
D gene: TRBD2; J gene: TRBJ2-1; V gene: TRBV5-4; clone size: NA; CDR3 DNA: TGTGCCAGCAGCTTTACTAGCGGAGCCTACAATGAGCAGTTCTTC; CDR3 protein: CASSFTSGAYNEQFF
D gene: NA; J gene: TRBJ1-2; V gene: TRBV10-3; clone size: once; CDR3 DNA: TGTGCCATCAGTGACGCAGGGTACACGGGCTACACCTTC; CDR3 protein: CAISDAGYTGYTF
D gene: TRBD1; J gene: TRBJ2-7; V gene: TRBV27; clone size: NA; CDR3 DNA: TGTGCCAGCAGTGCCGGACAGGGCTCCTACGAGCAGTACTTC; CDR3 protein: CASSAGQGSYEQYF
D gene: NA; J gene: TRBJ1-1; V gene: TRBV21-1; clone size: few; CDR3 DNA: TGTGCCAGCAGCAAAGTAAAGCCAATGAACACTGAAGCTTTCTTT; CDR3 protein: CASSKVKPMNTEAFF
D gene: NA; J gene: TRBJ2-2; V gene: TRBV19; clone size: once; CDR3 DNA: TGTGCCAGTAGTATAAGTAGCGGGAACACCGGGGAGCTGTTTTTT; CDR3 protein: CASSISSGNTGELFF